Below, 27 T cell receptor beta chains from the same sample are listed, as sequenced in a study of T-cell reconstitution after alpha-beta-depleted transplantation in children. The authors prepared the TCRbeta library with unique molecular identifiers. TCRdb re-analysed the PCR reads in MiXCR, keeping a single row per CDR3 protein. This table holds 400,000 to 500,000 distinct CDR3 sequences, approximately 11% found once. The sequenced sample was PBMCs from the stem cell graft donor, obtained from the stem cell graft. These receptors all stem from a human donor who donated a stem cell graft to a child with acute myeloid leukemia.

This clonotype was detected many times. The V and J genes are TRBV5-6 and TRBJ2-1; TRBD1 is a possible D gene (5 bases). Trimming stripped 0 bases from V and 7 bases from J, with 8 bases between. Germline values: CDR1 SGHDT, CDR2 YYEEEE. The CDR3 is 13 amino acids. The CDR3 coding sequence is TGTGCCAGCAGCTTGGAAAGGGGAAATGAGCAGTTCTTC. This codes for CASSLERGNEQFF. The variable domain in full, completed from reference TRBV5-6 and TRBJ2-1, reads DAGVTQSPTHLIKTRGQQVTLRCSPKSGHDTVSWYQQALGQGPQFIFQYYEEEERQRGNFPDRFSGHQFPNYSSELNVNALLLGDSALYLCASSLERGNEQFFGPGTRLTVL.

As DNA, the CDR3 is TGCAGTGCTGCTAGCGGGAGGGATGCCTCCTACGAGCAGTACTTC. Protein: CSAASGRDASYEQYF. This chain connects TRBV20-1 to TRBJ2-7; 12 bases map to TRBD2. Germline V gene lookup returns CDR1 DFQATT and CDR2 SNEGSKA (reference sequence). After removal of 5 bases from V and 0 bases from J, the junction contained 5 bases not matched to a gene. The CDR3 has 15 amino acids.

The table lists this clonotype with a few counts. V and J are TRBV24-1 and TRBJ2-5; D assignment may be TRBD1 or TRBD2 (5 bases each). The CDR3 length is 14 residues. CDR1 KGHDR and CDR2 SFDVKD come from the germline V gene. Trimming removed 3 bases from V and 5 bases from J, with 12 bases in between. This CDR3 reads CATSDPGAAETQYF. The CDR3 nucleotides read TGTGCCACCAGTGATCCCGGGGCTGCGGAGACCCAGTACTTC.

This clonotype has a handful of counts. V usage is TRBV7-6 and J usage is TRBJ2-5, with D unclear. The V gene lost 1 base and the J gene lost 0 bases, with 6 bases spanning the gap. This CDR3 spans 14 amino acids. The V gene's germline CDR1 is SGHVS and CDR2 FNYEAQ. The CDR3 nucleotides read TGTGCCAGCAGCTTAGTGACTGACCAAGAGACCCAGTACTTC. It yields the protein CASSLVTDQETQYF.

This clonotype was found many times. This sequence joins TRBV20-1 and TRBJ2-6; 7 bases map to TRBD1. CDR3 length: 14 amino acids. V lost 6 bases and J lost 2; bases outside the gene matches: 4. Germline V gene sequence: CDR1 DFQATT, CDR2 SNEGSKA (reference sequence). The CDR3 here is CSATQGAGANVLTF. DNA of the CDR3: TGCAGTGCGACGCAGGGGGCTGGGGCCAACGTCCTGACTTTC.

The chain joins TRBV3-1 to TRBJ2-2; D possibly matches TRBD1 or TRBD2 (5 bases each). Trimming stripped 6 bases from V and 6 bases from J, with 14 bases between. Germline CDR1 LGHDT, CDR2 YNNKEL (reference sequence). The CDR3 loop spans 14 amino acids. The CDR3 protein is CASSLGPPPGELFF. CDR3 in DNA: TGTGCCAGCAGTCTGGGACCCCCTCCCGGGGAGCTGTTTTTT.

This clonotype has more than one count but fewer than ten. The chain recombines TRBV9 with TRBJ2-2, with D maybe TRBD2 (7 bases). V gave up 3 bases and J gave up 4 bases, with 19 bases separating them. From germline, CDR1 is SGDLS and CDR2 YYNGEE. The CDR3 contains 17 residues. This chain's CDR3 is CASSATGGGLGTGELFF. The DNA of the CDR3 is TGTGCCAGCAGCGCGACAGGCGGGGGCCTCGGCACCGGGGAGCTGTTTTTT.

This clonotype was picked up many times. V and J are TRBV5-1 and TRBJ2-3, with D possibly TRBD2 on 5 matching bases. CDR1 is SGHRS, CDR2 YFSETQ, per germline. The CDR3 runs 12 residues. V shed 4 bases and J shed 4 bases, with 7 bases lying between them. CDR3 DNA: TGCGCCAGCAGCACCGGGGCAGATACGCAGTATTTT. It codes for CASSTGADTQYF.

This clonotype was observed a few times. The chain joins TRBV20-1 to TRBJ1-5, with 9 bases fitting TRBD1. Losses at the gene ends were 0 bases for V and 8 bases for J; bases not matched to a gene: 5. CDR1 is DFQATT, CDR2 SNEGSKA, per germline (reference sequence). This CDR3 is built from 14 residues. Here the CDR3 reads CSARDEQGAKPQHF. The CDR3 DNA is TGCAGTGCTAGAGATGAACAGGGGGCGAAGCCCCAGCATTTT.

This clonotype was found many times. The chain recombines TRBV20-1 with TRBJ1-4, with TRBD1 as a possible D gene (6 bases). This CDR3 has 19 amino acids. V was cut by 0 bases and J by 0 bases, with 20 bases left in between. Germline V gene lookup returns CDR1 DFQATT and CDR2 SNEGSKA (reference sequence). The DNA of the CDR3 is TGCAGTGCTAGAGATTTATGGGGGGCGCGTAGCCCAACTAATGAAAAACTGTTTTTT. This sequence encodes CSARDLWGARSPTNEKLFF.

In this sample, this clonotype turned up a few times. The chain employs TRBV4-1 and TRBJ2-1; a weak D match, TRBD1 (7 bases). V was shortened by 2 bases and J by 8 bases, with 19 bases between the two germline ends. The CDR3 extends over 16 amino acids. Looked up from germline, CDR1 is MGHRA and CDR2 is YSYEKL. The CDR3 sequence: CASSQSGGPPPDEQFF. The CDR3 DNA reads TGCGCCAGCAGCCAATCAGGGGGGCCACCCCCCGATGAGCAGTTCTTC.

There are many counts of this clonotype. J is TRBJ2-5 and V is TRBV5-1; unclear D gene. Deletions cut 5 bases from V and 1 base from J, with 9 bases between. CDR3 size: 13 residues. Germline assignment: CDR1 SGHRS and CDR2 YFSETQ. CDR3 in DNA: TGCGCCAGCAGTCGGGTACTCCAAGAGACCCAGTACTTC. Translating it yields CASSRVLQETQYF.

The chain employs TRBV12-3 or TRBV12-4 and TRBJ2-1, with D maybe TRBD2 (5 bases). CDR3 length equals 14 residues. The V and J ends lost 3 bases and 7 bases respectively, with 13 bases between them. CDR3 protein: CASSLVGEGNEQFF. For the CDR3, the DNA is TGTGCCAGCAGTTTGGTGGGAGAAGGAAATGAGCAGTTCTTC.

At least ten counts were recorded for this clonotype. Its ends do not fully match the called genes, so a read error is possible. The CDR3 loop reads CASSSQFTGEFINF. The CDR3 region has the DNA TGTGCCAGCAGCTCACAGTTCACCGGGGAATTCATTAACTTC. J is TRBJ2-4 and V is TRBV11-2, with D perhaps matching TRBD2 (5 bases). CDR1 and CDR2 (germline): SGHAT, FQNNGV. The CDR3 has 14 amino acids.

This clonotype was observed a few times. The genes are TRBV4-1 and TRBJ2-2; possibly TRBD2 for D (5 bases). This CDR3 comprises 18 residues. Trimming removed 0 bases from V and 4 bases from J, with 18 bases in between. Germline V CDR1 and CDR2: MGHRA, YSYEKL. The CDR3 sequence: CASSQERGRGTPTGELFF. Here the CDR3 DNA reads TGCGCCAGCAGCCAAGAGCGAGGGAGAGGAACCCCCACCGGGGAGCTGTTTTTT.

This clonotype was found a few times. The rearrangement joins TRBV5-1 to TRBJ2-3, with a weak D call TRBD1 (6 bases). CDR1 and CDR2 (germline): SGHRS, YFSETQ. The CDR3 runs 14 residues. The V end lost 8 bases, the J end lost 4 bases, and 17 bases lay between the germline ends. CDR3 nucleotide sequence: TGCGCCAGTGACACAGGGAATAAGGCAGATACGCAGTATTTT. Its translation is CASDTGNKADTQYF.

V and J are TRBV9 and TRBJ2-5, with D maybe TRBD1 (6 bases). The V gene lost 3 bases and the J gene lost 4 bases, with 16 bases spanning the gap. This CDR3 spans 15 amino acids. Germline V CDR1 and CDR2: SGDLS, YYNGEE. The CDR3 region is CASSALGVGGETQYF. The CDR3 nucleotides are TGTGCCAGCAGCGCCCTGGGGGTAGGGGGAGAGACCCAGTACTTC.

This clonotype was seen a few times. The CDR3 DNA is TGTGCCAGCAGCCCCGCCGGGGATGAGCAGTTCTTC. The encoded protein is CASSPAGDEQFF. The chain recombines TRBV7-9 with TRBJ2-1, with D possibly TRBD2 on 5 matching bases. CDR3 size: 12 residues. Deletions cut 5 bases from V and 8 bases from J, with 10 bases between. Germline V lookup: CDR1 SEHNR, CDR2 FQNEAQ (reference sequence).

This clonotype was detected a few times. The chain couples TRBV6-2 or TRBV6-3 to TRBJ2-5; 8 bases are a match to TRBD2. This CDR3 region has 17 residues. Germline CDR1 MNHEY, CDR2 SVGEGT. The V and J ends lost 1 base and 5 bases, in that order; junction bases with no gene match: 12. In DNA form, the CDR3 reads TGTGCCAGCAGTTACTTGGGCGGGAGGCCTAATCAGGAGACCCAGTACTTC. As protein: CASSYLGGRPNQETQYF.

In nucleotides, the CDR3 is TGTGCCAGTAGTATGGCCGGGAATGAGCAGTTCTTC. It is translated as CASSMAGNEQFF. The rearrangement links TRBV19 to TRBJ2-1; D call uncertain. Germline assignment: CDR1 LNHDA and CDR2 SQIVND (reference sequence). V shed 3 bases and J shed 7 bases, with 7 bases lying between them. The CDR3 spans 12 residues.

Ten or more counts support this clonotype. The genes are TRBV5-4 and TRBJ2-3; TRBD1 aligns across 9 bases. The CDR3 spans 15 residues. The trim removed 4 bases at V and 2 bases at J, leaving 5 bases unmatched. The V gene's germline CDR1 is SGHNT and CDR2 YYREEE (reference sequence). The CDR3 sequence is CASSLGQGTTDTQYF. The CDR3 DNA sequence: TGTGCCAGCAGCCTCGGACAGGGGACCACAGATACGCAGTATTTT. Supplemented by reference TRBV5-4 and TRBJ2-3, the full variable domain reads ETGVTQSPTHLIKTRGQQVTLRCSSQSGHNTVSWYQQALGQGPQFIFQYYREEENGRGNFPPRFSGLQFPNYSSELNVNALELDDSALYLCASSLGQGTTDTQYFGPGTRLTVL.

This clonotype was picked up one time. Germline and junction disagree at one end, which may indicate a read error. The chain carries TRBV9 and TRBJ2-6, with 9 bases matching TRBD2. CDR1 and CDR2 from the germline V gene are SGDLS and YYNGEE. This CDR3 is 19 amino acids long. As DNA, the CDR3 is TGTGCCAGCACTCCTTGGGGGGCTAGCGGGATGGCTGGGGCCACCGTCCTGACTTTC. Protein: CASTPWGASGMAGATVLTF.

The chain recombines TRBV12-3 or TRBV12-4 with TRBJ2-1; TRBD2 might be the D (5 bases). The V gene lost 1 base and the J gene lost 6 bases, with 13 bases spanning the gap. The CDR3 consists of 15 residues. This CDR3 is CASSLVQSGGNEQFF. DNA for the CDR3: TGTGCCAGCAGTTTAGTCCAGAGCGGAGGCAATGAGCAGTTCTTC.

The chain joins TRBV12-3 or TRBV12-4 to TRBJ2-5; 7 bases are a match to TRBD1. The CDR3 is made up of 15 amino acids. Trimming removed 4 bases from V and 5 bases from J; junction bases left unmatched: 10. In nucleotides, the CDR3 is TGTGCCAGCAGTTCGACCGGGACAGCCCGGGAGACCCAGTACTTC. Its protein product is CASSSTGTARETQYF.

In its sample, this clonotype was seen many times. The rearrangement joins TRBV5-1 to TRBJ2-1; D gene uncertain. The CDR3 has 13 residues. Between the trimmed V and J ends, which lost 0 bases and 6 bases, there was a span of 7 bases. Germline V gene lookup returns CDR1 SGHRS and CDR2 YFSETQ. CDR3 sequence: CASSLDSFNEQFF. The CDR3 DNA sequence: TGCGCCAGCAGCTTGGACAGCTTCAATGAGCAGTTCTTC.

The CDR3 here is CASIISGSTYNEQFF. The CDR3 bases are TGTGCCAGCATCATTAGCGGGAGCACCTACAATGAGCAGTTCTTC. The genes are TRBV11-3 and TRBJ2-1, with 9 nucleotides matching TRBD2. The CDR3 has 15 residues. Germline V CDR1 and CDR2: SGHNT, YENEEA. V was clipped by 7 bases and J by 2 bases; unmatched bases: 6.

The rearrangement links TRBV6-1 to TRBJ2-1, with 7 bases matching TRBD1. Germline V CDR1 and CDR2: MNHNS, SASEGT. V trimming: 6 bases; J trimming: 0 bases; junction bases outside the gene matches: 5. The CDR3 is 15 amino acids. The CDR3 coding sequence is TGTGCCAGCAGGTCGACAGGGACCTCCTACAATGAGCAGTTCTTC. Encoded protein: CASRSTGTSYNEQFF.